Each of the 14 T cell receptor beta chains below was sequenced from the same sample in a study of vaccination effects on CD4 cells after COVID-19. At the end of roughly 9 days of culture, CD4+ T cells were isolated. Participants were vaccinated with two doses of either the BNT162b2 or mRNA-1273 vaccine. Assay used: immunoSEQ multiplex PCR; TCRdb lists only in-frame clones, some missing. The sample gives about 40,000 clones, more than 65% of which show up once; roughly 7.7% is in the top ten. Antigens of these TCRs are unknown. Specimen: CD4+ T cells from PBMCs cultured without peptide, collected after COVID-19 vaccination. The origin of the receptors is a human donor who received a COVID-19 vaccine.

This clone was observed once. The chain links TRBV5-1 to TRBJ1-2, with D hard to call. CDR3 length equals 14 residues. The V gene lost 7 bases and the J gene lost 5 bases, with 18 bases spanning the gap. Looked up from germline, CDR1 is SGHRS and CDR2 is YFSETQ. The CDR3 DNA reads TGCGCCAGCTCGGCAGGCCCCTCAGAGTATGGCTACACCTTC. Residues: CASSAGPSEYGYTF. Combining the CDR3 with reference TRBV5-1 and TRBJ1-2 gives the whole variable domain KAGVTQTPRYLIKTRGQQVTLSCSPISGHRSVSWYQQTPGQGLQFLFEYFSETQRNKGNFPGRFSGRQFSNSRSEMNVSTLELGDSALYLCASSAGPSEYGYTFGSGTRLTVV.

The chain carries TRBV11-2 and TRBJ2-2; 10 bases line up with TRBD2. Germline V gives CDR1 SGHAT, CDR2 FQNNGV. This CDR3 has 18 residues. V shed 4 bases, J shed 4 bases, and the junction held 12 bases outside the gene matches. The CDR3 DNA follows: TGTGCCAGCAGCTCGTACCTCAGCGGGAGGGCTCCCACCGGGGAGCTGTTTTTT. Translated, it gives CASSSYLSGRAPTGELFF.

This clone showed up just a few times. V gene TRBV11-2 combines with J gene TRBJ2-1; 12 bases align to TRBD2. Germline V lookup: CDR1 SGHAT, CDR2 FQNNGV. After removal of 3 bases from V and 8 bases from J, the junction contained 8 bases not matched to a gene. The CDR3 loop spans 16 amino acids. CDR3 nucleotide sequence: TGTGCCAGCAGCTTTTCGACTAGCGGGAGTTTCGATGAGCAGTTCTTC. It specifies CASSFSTSGSFDEQFF.

The CDR3 loop is CASKRGSSYNEQFF. DNA for the CDR3: TGTGCCAGCAAACGCGGGAGCTCCTACAATGAGCAGTTCTTC. The chain carries TRBV2 and TRBJ2-1; TRBD2 matches 7 bases. Germline CDR1 is SNHLY and CDR2 is FYNNEI. This CDR3 is 14 amino acids long. V was pared by 7 bases and J by 0 bases, with 3 bases of the junction left unmatched. The full variable domain, rest sourced from reference TRBV2 and TRBJ2-1, is EPEVTQTPSHQVTQMGQEVILRCVPISNHLYFYWYRQILGQKVEFLVSFYNNEISEKSEIFDDQFSVERPDGSNFTLKIRSTKLEDSAMYFCASKRGSSYNEQFFGPGTRLTVL.

The chain is built from TRBV3-1 (or the pseudogene TRBV3-2) and TRBJ2-5; no firm D call. The CDR3 length is 11 residues. Germline CDR1 reads LGHDT; CDR2 reads YNNKEL (reference sequence). V was trimmed by 1 base and J by 5 bases, leaving 2 bases between them. CDR3: CASSQVETQYF. CDR3 coding DNA: TGTGCCAGCAGCCAAGTTGAGACCCAGTACTTC.

This clone was observed a handful of times. The chain combines TRBV3-1 (or the pseudogene TRBV3-2) with TRBJ2-2, with TRBD1 matching over 7 bases. The junction had 5 bases not matched to a gene; V was cut back by 0 bases and J by 4 bases. Germline assignment: CDR1 LGHDT and CDR2 YNNKEL (reference sequence). The CDR3 contains 16 residues. The CDR3 reads CASSQDIPGGTGELFF. CDR3 DNA sequence: TGTGCCAGCAGCCAAGATATCCCAGGGGGCACCGGGGAGCTGTTTTTT.

The genes are TRBV5-1 and TRBJ2-5, with 14 bases fitting TRBD2. The CDR3 runs 17 residues. From germline, CDR1 is SGHRS and CDR2 YFSETQ. Trimming took 1 base from V and 4 from J; bases not matched to a gene: 6. For the CDR3, the DNA is TGCGCCAGCAGCTTGCAAGGGACTAGCGGGAGCGGAGAGACCCAGTACTTC. Translating it yields CASSLQGTSGSGETQYF.

The chain is built from TRBV3-1 (or the pseudogene TRBV3-2) and TRBJ1-1; D is unresolved. V was trimmed by 6 bases and J by 5 bases, leaving 10 bases between them. CDR3 length equals 12 residues. Germline V gene data show CDR1 as LGHDT and CDR2 as YNNKEL (reference sequence). CDR3 DNA: TGTGCCAGCAGTGTTAGGGAGACTGAAGCTTTCTTT. Translating gives CASSVRETEAFF.

The genes are TRBV18 and TRBJ2-2; D may be TRBD1 or TRBD2 (5 bases each). The CDR3 runs 16 residues. With 3 bases removed from V and 0 bases from J, the gap between germline ends came to 11 bases. In germline, CDR1 is KGHSH, CDR2 LQKENI. CDR3 nucleotide sequence: TGTGCCAGCTCACCCCGTCGGGGCCCGAACACCGGGGAGCTGTTTTTT. Protein product: CASSPRRGPNTGELFF.

V gene TRBV10-1 combines with J gene TRBJ1-1, with D perhaps TRBD1 (5 bases). This CDR3 region has 16 residues. Germline lookup yields CDR1 WNHNN and CDR2 SYGVQD (reference sequence). Trimming removed 0 bases from V and 6 bases from J, with 17 bases in between. CDR3 sequence: CASSESTRGNHAEAFF. As DNA, the CDR3 is TGCGCCAGCAGTGAGTCGACTCGGGGGAATCACGCTGAAGCTTTCTTT.

J is TRBJ1-1 and V is TRBV5-1; D is undetermined. CDR3 length: 15 residues. The V gene lost 2 bases and the J gene lost 0 bases, with 11 bases spanning the gap. Germline V lookup: CDR1 SGHRS, CDR2 YFSETQ. CDR3 sequence: CASSLETDMNTEAFF. The DNA for the CDR3 is TGCGCCAGCAGCTTAGAAACAGACATGAACACTGAAGCTTTCTTT.

This clone was observed a single time. This chain connects TRBV6-5 to TRBJ2-7; D not certain. CDR3 size: 13 residues. Germline loops: CDR1 MNHEY, CDR2 SVGAGI. Trimming took off 2 bases at V and 1 base at J, with 6 bases between the two ends. This CDR3 reads CASSYLQSYEQYF. The CDR3, as DNA: TGTGCCAGCAGTTACCTCCAGTCCTACGAGCAGTACTTC.

The V gene is TRBV5-1, the J gene TRBJ1-3; D uncertain. V lost 2 bases and J 2 bases, leaving 8 bases between the germline ends. Germline V lookup: CDR1 SGHRS, CDR2 YFSETQ. The CDR3 extends over 14 amino acids. DNA of the CDR3: TGCGCCAGCAGCTTAGCGGACGCTGGAAACACCATATATTTT. The encoded protein is CASSLADAGNTIYF.

The V gene is TRBV5-8, the J gene TRBJ2-1, with 8 bases aligning to TRBD1. Germline CDR1 reads SGHTS; CDR2 reads YDEGEE. The V and J ends lost 6 bases and 8 bases, in that order; junction bases with no gene match: 19. The CDR3 is made up of 17 amino acids. The CDR3 DNA is TGTGCCAGCATTGGACAGGGTCTTTCTCGGGGCTTCCATGAGCAGTTCTTC. It is translated as CASIGQGLSRGFHEQFF.